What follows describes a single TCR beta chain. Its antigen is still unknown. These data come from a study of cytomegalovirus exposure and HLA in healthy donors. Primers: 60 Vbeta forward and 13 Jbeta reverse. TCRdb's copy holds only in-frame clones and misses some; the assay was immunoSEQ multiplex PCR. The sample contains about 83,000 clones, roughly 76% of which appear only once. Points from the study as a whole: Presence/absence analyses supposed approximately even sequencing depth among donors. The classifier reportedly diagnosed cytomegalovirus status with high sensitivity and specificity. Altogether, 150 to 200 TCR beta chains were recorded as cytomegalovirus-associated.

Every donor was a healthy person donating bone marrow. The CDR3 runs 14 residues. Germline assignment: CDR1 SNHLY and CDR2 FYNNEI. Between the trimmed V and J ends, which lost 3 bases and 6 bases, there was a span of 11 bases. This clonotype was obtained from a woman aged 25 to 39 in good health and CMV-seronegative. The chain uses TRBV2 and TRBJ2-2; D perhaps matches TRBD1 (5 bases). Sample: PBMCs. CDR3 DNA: TGTGCCAGCAGTGACAGGGTTGGGGCCGGGGAGCTGTTTTTT. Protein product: CASSDRVGAGELFF. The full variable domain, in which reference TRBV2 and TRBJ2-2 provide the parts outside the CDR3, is EPEVTQTPSHQVTQMGQEVILRCVPISNHLYFYWYRQILGQKVEFLVSFYNNEISEKSEIFDDQFSVERPDGSNFTLKIRSTKLEDSAMYFCASSDRVGAGELFFGEGSRLTVL.